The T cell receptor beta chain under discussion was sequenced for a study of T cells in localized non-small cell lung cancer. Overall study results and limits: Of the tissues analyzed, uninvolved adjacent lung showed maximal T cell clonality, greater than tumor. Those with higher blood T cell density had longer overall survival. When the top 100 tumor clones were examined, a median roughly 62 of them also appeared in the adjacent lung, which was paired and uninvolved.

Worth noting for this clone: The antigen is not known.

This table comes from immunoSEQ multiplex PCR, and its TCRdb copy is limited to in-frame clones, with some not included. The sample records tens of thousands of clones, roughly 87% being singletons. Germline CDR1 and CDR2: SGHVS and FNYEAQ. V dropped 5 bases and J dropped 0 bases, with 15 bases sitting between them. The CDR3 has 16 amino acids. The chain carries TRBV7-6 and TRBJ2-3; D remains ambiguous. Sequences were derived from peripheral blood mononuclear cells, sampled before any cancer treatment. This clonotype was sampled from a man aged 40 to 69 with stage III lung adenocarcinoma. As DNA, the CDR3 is TGTGCCAGCAGCCGAGAGACCCTTGTGAGCACAGATACGCAGTATTTT. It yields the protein CASSRETLVSTDTQYF.